The rows below give T cell receptor beta chains drawn from one sample of a study of cytomegalovirus exposure and HLA in healthy donors. Assay used: immunoSEQ multiplex PCR; TCRdb lists only in-frame clones, some missing. The repertoire holds roughly 120,000 clones, with around 77% as singletons. The specimen sequenced was PBMCs. The receptors here all came from a woman aged 40 to 50 in good health and CMV-seropositive. CDR3s include the opening cysteine and the closing phenylalanine or tryptophan. A D gene is named only where the DNA matches it firmly. Clone size is shown for a subset of rows, as once, few, many or a class of expanded clone.

d_call	v_call	clone_size	j_call	cdr3_aa	cdr3_nt
-	TRBV7-9	-	TRBJ1-1	CASSLTVRVNTEAFF	TGTGCCAGCAGTTTAACGGTCCGGGTCAACACTGAAGCTTTCTTT
TRBD1	TRBV11-1	-	TRBJ2-7	CASSLNTDRALSF	TGTGCCAGCAGCCTTAATACCGACAGGGCGTTATCCTTC
TRBD2	TRBV4-1	-	TRBJ2-3	CASSQESAASGSSTDTQYF	TGCGCCAGCAGCCAAGAAAGTGCAGCTAGCGGGAGTAGCACAGATACGCAGTATTTT
-	TRBV11-2	once	TRBJ2-3	CASSFGPPDTQYF	TGTGCCAGCAGCTTTGGCCCGCCAGATACGCAGTATTTT
-	TRBV2	-	TRBJ2-7	CASSASLGYYEQYF	TGTGCCAGCAGCGCCTCACTGGGCTACTACGAGCAGTACTTC
TRBD1	TRBV29-1	-	TRBJ2-7	CSVATPGQGGHEQYF	TGCAGCGTTGCCACCCCGGGACAGGGGGGCCACGAGCAGTACTTC
-	TRBV29-1	few	TRBJ1-3	CSVGDPEGPGNTIYF	TGCAGCGTTGGAGATCCGGAGGGACCCGGAAACACCATATATTTT
TRBD1	TRBV15	-	TRBJ2-7	CATSNRDRVYEQYF	TGTGCCACCAGCAACCGGGACAGGGTCTACGAGCAGTACTTC
-	TRBV6-1	-	TRBJ1-2	CASRGAEELWLRTF	TGTGCCAGCAGGGGTGCGGAAGAACTATGGCTAAGGACCTTC
-	TRBV19	once	TRBJ1-5	CASSIVIALYNQPQHF	TGTGCCAGTAGTATCGTCATTGCGTTATACAATCAGCCCCAGCATTTT
-	TRBV7-8	-	TRBJ1-2	CASSLGGKDSRYGYTF	TGTGCCAGCAGCTTAGGGGGAAAAGACAGTCGCTATGGCTACACCTTC
-	TRBV28	-	TRBJ1-2	CASSLQYGYGYTF	TGTGCCAGCAGTTTACAGTATGGCTATGGCTACACCTTC
-	TRBV2	-	TRBJ1-6	CASSVGGRESPLHF	TGTGCCAGCAGTGTCGGGGGGCGGGAATCACCCCTCCACTTT
-	TRBV19	-	TRBJ2-1	CASSRKAGHNEQFF	TGTGCCAGTAGTAGAAAAGCGGGTCACAATGAGCAGTTCTTC
TRBD1	TRBV7-3	-	TRBJ2-7	CASSPGQGAAYEQYF	TGTGCCAGCAGCCCCGGACAGGGGGCCGCCTACGAGCAGTACTTC
TRBD2	TRBV4-2	-	TRBJ2-7	CASSLLAGVDEQYF	TGTGCCAGCTCCCTCCTGGCGGGAGTCGACGAGCAGTACTTC
-	TRBV30	-	TRBJ2-1	CAWSGMSGNEQFF	TGTGCCTGGAGTGGCATGTCAGGCAATGAGCAGTTCTTC
-	TRBV4-1	-	TRBJ2-7	CASSQAPQYEQYF	TGCGCCAGCAGCCAAGCCCCCCAGTACGAGCAGTACTTC
-	TRBV10-3	once	TRBJ2-1	CAISEDGGNEQFF	TGTGCCATCAGTGAGGACGGCGGCAATGAGCAGTTCTTC
-	TRBV27	-	TRBJ2-2	CASSPRGQLNTGELFF	TGTGCCAGCAGTCCACGAGGACAGTTGAACACCGGGGAGCTGTTTTTT
TRBD2	TRBV5-1	-	TRBJ2-3	CASSHYGTSGSDKFTDTQYF	TGCGCCAGCAGCCACTACGGGACTAGCGGGAGTGACAAATTCACAGATACGCAGTATTTT
-	TRBV4-1	once	TRBJ2-1	CASSQDNGDFLYNEQFF	TGCGCCAGCAGCCAAGATAACGGAGACTTTCTCTACAATGAGCAGTTCTTC
-	TRBV5-6	few	TRBJ2-5	CASSLSGVGETQYF	TGTGCCAGCAGCTTATCAGGGGTTGGAGAGACCCAGTACTTC
-	TRBV5-6	few	TRBJ1-6	CASRVEGEGSPLHF	TGTGCCAGCAGGGTCGAGGGTGAAGGATCACCCCTCCACTTT
TRBD2	TRBV11-1	few	TRBJ2-5	CASSPGTSGTQETQYF	TGTGCCAGCAGCCCCGGGACTAGCGGGACCCAAGAGACCCAGTACTTC
-	TRBV11-3	-	TRBJ2-5	CASSLDSWQETQYF	TGTGCCAGCAGCTTAGATAGCTGGCAAGAGACCCAGTACTTC
-	TRBV6-6	-	TRBJ2-5	CASKAGSETQYF	TGTGCCAGCAAGGCAGGGTCGGAGACCCAGTACTTC
-	TRBV28	-	TRBJ1-2	CASSLPQGAGDLGYTF	TGTGCCAGCAGTTTGCCTCAAGGGGCCGGCGACTTGGGCTACACCTTC
TRBD2	TRBV30	-	TRBJ2-1	CAWRSSGRAYEQFF	TGTGCCTGGAGATCTAGCGGGAGGGCCTATGAGCAGTTCTTC
-	TRBV6-5	-	TRBJ1-4	CASGSGTNEKLFF	TGTGCCAGCGGTTCCGGGACAAACGAAAAACTGTTTTTT
-	TRBV27	once	TRBJ2-2	CASSFHRSANTGELFF	TGTGCCAGCAGTTTCCACAGGAGTGCGAACACCGGGGAGCTGTTTTTT
TRBD1	TRBV5-4	-	TRBJ2-7	CASSPPGTGLYEQYF	TGTGCCAGCAGCCCCCCCGGGACAGGCCTCTACGAGCAGTACTTC
TRBD1	TRBV4-2	-	TRBJ2-3	CASSPWTGETDTQYF	TGTGCCAGCAGCCCTTGGACAGGGGAGACAGATACGCAGTATTTT
-	TRBV9	-	TRBJ2-1	CASSVAGGNLAGNEQFF	TGTGCCAGCAGCGTAGCTGGCGGCAACCTGGCCGGCAATGAGCAGTTCTTC
TRBD1	TRBV2	-	TRBJ1-1	CASSELTGGNTEAFF	TGTGCCAGCAGTGAACTGACAGGGGGCAACACTGAAGCTTTCTTT
-	TRBV6-1	-	TRBJ1-2	CASSPPEDRDGYTF	TGTGCCAGCTCCCCCCCAGAGGATCGGGATGGCTACACCTTC
-	TRBV21-1	-	TRBJ1-5	CASSRKQDRGHRNQPQHF	TGTGCCAGCAGCAGGAAACAGGACAGGGGGCATCGCAATCAGCCCCAGCATTTT
TRBD2	TRBV28	-	TRBJ2-3	CASSSRLAGPDTQYF	TGTGCCAGCAGTTCCAGACTAGCGGGGCCAGATACGCAGTATTTT
-	TRBV29-1	-	TRBJ2-5	CSSPGEGGGETQYF	TGCAGCTCACCCGGGGAGGGGGGGGGAGAGACCCAGTACTTC
-	TRBV6-5	-	TRBJ1-1	CASSVGGITEAFF	TGTGCCAGCAGTGTCGGAGGAATCACTGAAGCTTTCTTT
-	TRBV10-3	-	TRBJ2-4	CAISESNGRRNSIQYF	TGTGCCATCAGTGAGTCAAACGGCCGGAGGAATAGCATTCAGTACTTC
-	TRBV11-2	-	TRBJ1-2	CASSLDRWGDGYTF	TGTGCCAGCAGCTTAGATCGTTGGGGGGACGGCTACACCTTC
TRBD2	TRBV27	-	TRBJ2-7	CASSELANSYEQYF	TGTGCCAGCTCTGAACTAGCGAACTCCTACGAGCAGTACTTC